The 8 T cell receptor beta chains below all came from one sample that was sequenced in a study of CD8 T cells in ankylosing spondylitis. Study outcomes and limitations: A TCR beta motif made of fewer than 10 highly homologous variants seemed typical of ankylosing spondylitis blood.

TCRdb reanalysed the 5' RACE reads using MiXCR and keeps one entry per CDR3 protein. The repertoire has roughly 670,000 distinct CDR3 sequences, around 20% of them found once; the top ten carry around a fifth. Antigens of these TCRs are unknown. The specimen was blood, either unsorted or a sorted T cell fraction (not recorded which). These receptors were taken from a male donor with ankylosing spondylitis.

V usage is TRBV7-9 and J usage is TRBJ2-7, with D perhaps being TRBD1 or TRBD2 (5 bases each). The germline V and J ends were trimmed by 1 base and 6 bases, with 10 bases remaining between them. From germline, CDR1 is SEHNR and CDR2 FQNEAQ (reference sequence). The CDR3 loop spans 13 amino acids. The CDR3 DNA reads as TGTGCCAGCAGCTTAGACGGGGCACGCGAGCAGTACTTC. Its protein product is CASSLDGAREQYF.

There are a few counts of this clonotype. The chain combines TRBV14 with TRBJ2-3; the D call may be TRBD1 or TRBD2 (5 bases each). The CDR3 covers 17 residues. Per germline, CDR1 SGHDN and CDR2 FVKESK. V lost 2 bases and J lost 0, with 15 bases in between. CDR3 sequence: CASSQPGTLESTDTQYF. CDR3 DNA: TGTGCCAGCAGCCAACCCGGGACGTTGGAAAGCACAGATACGCAGTATTTT.

This clonotype was seen only a few times. V and J are TRBV28 and TRBJ2-3, with 11 bases fitting TRBD2. Germline CDR1 reads MDHEN; CDR2 reads SYDVKM. V dropped 5 bases and J dropped 2; count of bases not matched to a gene: 12. The CDR3 runs 18 residues. The CDR3 sequence: CASSPDIAGGGFTDTQYF. The DNA of the CDR3 is TGTGCCAGCAGTCCTGACATAGCGGGAGGGGGCTTCACAGATACGCAGTATTTT.

This clonotype was seen ten or more times. The V call is TRBV9, the J call TRBJ2-3; D is possibly TRBD1 (6 bases). The V and J ends lost 0 bases and 4 bases respectively, with 9 bases between them. Germline loops: CDR1 SGDLS, CDR2 YYNGEE. This CDR3 region has 14 residues. The CDR3 spells CASSVGQAADTQYF. In DNA form, the CDR3 reads TGTGCCAGCAGCGTAGGACAGGCGGCAGATACGCAGTATTTT.

This clonotype came up a few times. The chain is built from TRBV11-1 and TRBJ2-2; no clear D gene. This CDR3 has 13 amino acids. Per the germline V gene, CDR1 is SGHAT and CDR2 is FQDESV (reference sequence). V lost 3 bases, J lost 2 bases, and 4 bases lay in between. The CDR3 sequence is CASSFYNTGELFF. The CDR3 region has the DNA TGTGCCAGCAGCTTCTACAACACCGGGGAGCTGTTTTTT.

The V call is TRBV20-1, the J call TRBJ2-1, with 10 nucleotides matching TRBD2. V shed 6 bases and J 0 bases; nucleotides not matched to a gene: 20. The length of the CDR3 is 20 residues. Looked up from germline, CDR1 is DFQATT and CDR2 is SNEGSKA (reference sequence). In DNA form, the CDR3 reads TGCAGTGCCCCCTCTTGGGCTGGAACTAGCGGGGCTAGCTCCTACAATGAGCAGTTCTTC. It codes for CSAPSWAGTSGASSYNEQFF.

The V and J genes are TRBV5-5 and TRBJ2-7; TRBD2 is a possible D gene (5 bases). This CDR3 has 14 amino acids. V was shortened by 4 bases and J by 0 bases, with 11 bases between the two germline ends. Per the germline V gene, CDR1 is SGHKS and CDR2 is YYEKEE (reference sequence). The CDR3 sequence: CASSIVAGSYEQYF. DNA for the CDR3: TGTGCCAGCAGCATCGTCGCGGGCTCCTACGAGCAGTACTTC.

The chain is built from TRBV19 and TRBJ2-1; TRBD2 agrees at 8 bases. J was trimmed by 2 bases and V by 4 bases; bases with no gene match: 4. Germline loops: CDR1 LNHDA, CDR2 SQIVND (reference sequence). The CDR3 has 15 amino acids. The CDR3, as DNA: TGTGCCAGTAGTACAAGCGGGAGCACCTACAATGAGCAGTTCTTC. The encoded protein is CASSTSGSTYNEQFF.